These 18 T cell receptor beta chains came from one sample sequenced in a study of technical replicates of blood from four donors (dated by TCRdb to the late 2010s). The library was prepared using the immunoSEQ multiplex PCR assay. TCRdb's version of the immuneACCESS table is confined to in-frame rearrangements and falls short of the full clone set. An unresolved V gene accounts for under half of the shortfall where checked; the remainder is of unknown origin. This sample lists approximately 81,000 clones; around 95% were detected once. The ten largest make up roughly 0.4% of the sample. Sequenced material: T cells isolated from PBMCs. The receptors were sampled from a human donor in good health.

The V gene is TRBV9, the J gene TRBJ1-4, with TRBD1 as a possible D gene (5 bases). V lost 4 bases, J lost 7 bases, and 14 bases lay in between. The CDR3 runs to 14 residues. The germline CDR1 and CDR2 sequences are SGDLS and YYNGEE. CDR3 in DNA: TGTGCCAGCAGCTCGTCGGGGGAGGGTGAAAAACTGTTTTTT. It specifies CASSSSGEGEKLFF.

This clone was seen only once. CDR3 region: CASSRGTVYGYTF. For the CDR3, the DNA is TGTGCCAGCTCACGCGGGACAGTGTATGGCTACACCTTC. This sequence joins TRBV18 and TRBJ1-2, with TRBD1 matching over 7 bases. V gave up 4 bases and J gave up 5 bases; unmatched junction bases: 4. The CDR3 spans 13 residues. The germline gives CDR1 KGHSH, CDR2 LQKENI.

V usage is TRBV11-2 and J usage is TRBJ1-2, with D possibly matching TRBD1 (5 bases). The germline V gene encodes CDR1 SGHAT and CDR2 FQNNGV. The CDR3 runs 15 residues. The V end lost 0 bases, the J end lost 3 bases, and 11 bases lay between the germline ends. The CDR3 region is CASSLERDFDYGYTF. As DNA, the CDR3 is TGTGCCAGCAGCTTAGAACGGGACTTTGACTATGGCTACACCTTC.

CDR3 sequence reads: CASSMGGSNQPQHF. DNA for the CDR3: TGTGCCAGTAGTATGGGGGGGAGCAATCAGCCCCAGCATTTT. The chain carries TRBV19 and TRBJ1-5; perhaps TRBD1 as D (5 bases). With 3 bases removed from V and 1 base from J, the gap between germline ends came to 7 bases. CDR1 is LNHDA and CDR2 is SQIVND in the germline V gene (reference sequence). This CDR3 region has 14 residues.

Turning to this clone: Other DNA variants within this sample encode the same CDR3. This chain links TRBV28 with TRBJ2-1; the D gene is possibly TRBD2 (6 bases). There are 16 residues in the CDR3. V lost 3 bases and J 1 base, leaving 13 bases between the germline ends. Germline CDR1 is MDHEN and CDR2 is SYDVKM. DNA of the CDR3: TGTGCCAGCAGTTTGGGGGGAGGAGGGTCCTACAATGAGCAGTTCTTC. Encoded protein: CASSLGGGGSYNEQFF.

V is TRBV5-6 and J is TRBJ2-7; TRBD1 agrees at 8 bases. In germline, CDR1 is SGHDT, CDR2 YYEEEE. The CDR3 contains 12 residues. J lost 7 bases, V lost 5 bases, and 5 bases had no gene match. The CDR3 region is CASRSGDREQYF. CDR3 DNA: TGTGCCAGCAGATCTGGGGACAGGGAGCAGTACTTC.

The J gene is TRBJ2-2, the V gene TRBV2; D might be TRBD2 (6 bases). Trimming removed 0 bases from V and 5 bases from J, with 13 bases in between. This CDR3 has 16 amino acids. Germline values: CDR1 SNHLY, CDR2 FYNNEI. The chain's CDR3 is CASSEATGELTGELFF. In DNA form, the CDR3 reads TGTGCCAGCAGTGAAGCGACGGGAGAGTTGACCGGGGAGCTGTTTTTT.

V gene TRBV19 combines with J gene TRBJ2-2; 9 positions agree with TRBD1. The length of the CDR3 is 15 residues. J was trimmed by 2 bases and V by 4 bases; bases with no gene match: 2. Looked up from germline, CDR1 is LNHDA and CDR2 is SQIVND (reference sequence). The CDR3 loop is CASSTGQGNTGELFF. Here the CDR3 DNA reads TGTGCCAGTAGTACGGGACAGGGTAACACCGGGGAGCTGTTTTTT. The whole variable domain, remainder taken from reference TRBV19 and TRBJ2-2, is DGGITQSPKYLFRKEGQNVTLSCEQNLNHDAMYWYRQDPGQGLRLIYYSQIVNDFQKGDIAEGYSVSREKKESFPLTVTSAQKNPTAFYLCASSTGQGNTGELFFGEGSRLTVL.

CDR3 in amino acids: CASNHRGSGYTF. CDR3 in DNA: TGTGCCAGCAACCACAGGGGGAGTGGCTACACCTTC. This chain links TRBV2 with TRBJ1-2, with TRBD1 matching over 8 bases. The CDR3 has 12 residues. The V segment lost 7 bases and the J segment 7 bases; nucleotides outside the gene matches: 5. The V gene's germline CDR1 is SNHLY and CDR2 FYNNEI.

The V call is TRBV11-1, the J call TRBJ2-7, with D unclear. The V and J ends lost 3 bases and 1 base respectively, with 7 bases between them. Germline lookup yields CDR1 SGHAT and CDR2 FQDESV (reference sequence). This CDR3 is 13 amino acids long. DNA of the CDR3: TGTGCCAGCAGCTTCCTAGAATCCTACGAGCAGTACTTC. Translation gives CASSFLESYEQYF.

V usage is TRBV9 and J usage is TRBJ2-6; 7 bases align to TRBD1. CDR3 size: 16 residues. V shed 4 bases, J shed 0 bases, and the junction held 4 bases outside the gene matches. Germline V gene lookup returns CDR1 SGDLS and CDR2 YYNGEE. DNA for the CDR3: TGTGCCAGCAGCCCGGGACAGTTCTCTGGGGCCAACGTCCTGACTTTC. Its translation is CASSPGQFSGANVLTF. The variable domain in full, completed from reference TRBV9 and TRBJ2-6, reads DSGVTQTPKHLITATGQRVTLRCSPRSGDLSVYWYQQSLDQGLQFLIQYYNGEERAKGNILERFSAQQFPDLHSELNLSSLELGDSALYFCASSPGQFSGANVLTFGAGSRLTVL.

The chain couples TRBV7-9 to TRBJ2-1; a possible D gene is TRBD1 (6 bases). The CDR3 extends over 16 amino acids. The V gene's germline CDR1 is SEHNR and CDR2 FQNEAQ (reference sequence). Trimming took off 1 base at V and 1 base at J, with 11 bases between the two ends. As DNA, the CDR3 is TGTGCCAGCAGCTTAGGCGGAACAGGGTCCTACAATGAGCAGTTCTTC. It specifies CASSLGGTGSYNEQFF. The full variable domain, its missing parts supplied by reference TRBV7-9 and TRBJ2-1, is DTGVSQNPRHKITKRGQNVTFRCDPISEHNRLYWYRQTLGQGPEFLTYFQNEAQLEKSRLLSDRFSAERPKGSFSTLEIQRTEQGDSAMYLCASSLGGTGSYNEQFFGPGTRLTVL.

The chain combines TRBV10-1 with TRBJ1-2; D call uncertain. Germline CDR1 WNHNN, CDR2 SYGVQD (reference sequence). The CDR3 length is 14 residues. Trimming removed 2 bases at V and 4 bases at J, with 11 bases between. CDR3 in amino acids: CASSEETDPYGYTF. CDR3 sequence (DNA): TGCGCCAGCAGTGAGGAAACAGACCCCTATGGCTACACCTTC.

Here the CDR3 DNA reads TGTGCCAGCAGTTTAACGAGCTCCTACAATGAGCAGTTCTTC. Translating it yields CASSLTSSYNEQFF. This rearrangement joins TRBV27 to TRBJ2-1; D remains ambiguous. The CDR3 runs to 14 residues. Germline V gene lookup returns CDR1 MNHEY and CDR2 SMNVEV (reference sequence). V was trimmed by 2 bases and J by 0 bases, leaving 5 bases between them.

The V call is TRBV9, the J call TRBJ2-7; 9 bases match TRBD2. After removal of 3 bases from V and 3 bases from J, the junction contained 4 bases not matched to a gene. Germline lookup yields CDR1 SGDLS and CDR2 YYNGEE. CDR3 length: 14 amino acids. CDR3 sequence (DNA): TGTGCCAGCAGCGGGGGGACTAGCTACTACGAGCAGTACTTC. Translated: CASSGGTSYYEQYF.

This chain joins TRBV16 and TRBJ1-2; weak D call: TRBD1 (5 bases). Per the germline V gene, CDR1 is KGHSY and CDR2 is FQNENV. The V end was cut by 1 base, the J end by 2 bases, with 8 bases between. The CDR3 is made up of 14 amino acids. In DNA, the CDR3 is TGTGCCAGCAGCCAATGGCAGGGCAACTATGGCTACACCTTC. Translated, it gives CASSQWQGNYGYTF.

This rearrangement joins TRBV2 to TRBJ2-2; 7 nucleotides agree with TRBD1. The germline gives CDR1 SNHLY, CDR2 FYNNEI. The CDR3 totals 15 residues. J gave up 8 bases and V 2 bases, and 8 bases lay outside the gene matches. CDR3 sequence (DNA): TGTGCCAGCAGTGAATGGTCGTACAGGGGAGGGGAGCTGTTTTTT. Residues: CASSEWSYRGGELFF.

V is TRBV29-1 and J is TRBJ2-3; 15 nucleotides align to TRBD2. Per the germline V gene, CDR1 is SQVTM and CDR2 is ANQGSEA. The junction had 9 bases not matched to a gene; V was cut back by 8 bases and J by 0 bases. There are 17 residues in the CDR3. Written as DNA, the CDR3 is TGCAGCTGCCCGGGACTAGCGGGAGGAACTAGCACAGATACGCAGTATTTT. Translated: CSCPGLAGGTSTDTQYF.